The 32 T cell receptor beta chains below were found in one sample sequenced in a study of blood T cell repertoires in COVID-19 (dated by TCRdb to about 2020). Library construction relied on the immunoSEQ multiplex PCR assay. TCRdb carries this immuneACCESS record with in-frame sequences only. Its versions omit some clonotypes, under half of them owing to an unresolved V gene in the studies checked, with the rest unexplained. This sample has 130,000 or so clones in its table, and around 84% of those were observed once. The ten largest clones represent 2% to 3% of the sample. The specimen was PBMCs or T cells enriched from blood (not recorded which). All receptors derive from a man aged 35-49 years with acute COVID-19.

The CDR3 region is CASSLLRGTSNQPQHF. The DNA of the CDR3 is TGTGCCAGCAGTTTATTAAGGGGGACTAGCAATCAGCCCCAGCATTTT. The rearrangement uses TRBV28 and TRBJ1-5, with a possible D match to TRBD1 (6 bases). The germline gives CDR1 MDHEN, CDR2 SYDVKM. CDR3 length: 16 amino acids. Trimming stripped 1 base from V and 0 bases from J, with 10 bases between.

This chain links TRBV6-5 with TRBJ1-6; 7 nucleotides align to TRBD1. Germline lookup yields CDR1 MNHEY and CDR2 SVGAGI. Trimming at V came to 0 bases and at J to 8 bases, leaving 7 bases not matched to a gene. The CDR3 sequence is 16 residues long. Written as DNA, the CDR3 is TGTGCCAGCAGTTACTCGACCGGGACAGTCTATTCACCCCTCCACTTT. This codes for CASSYSTGTVYSPLHF.

This sequence joins TRBV4-2 and TRBJ2-1, with 7 bases lining up with TRBD2. CDR3 length: 13 residues. V shed 1 base and J 8 bases; nucleotides not matched to a gene: 2. Germline V lookup: CDR1 LGHNA, CDR2 YNFKEQ. CDR3: CASSQVAGDEQFF. CDR3 nucleotide sequence: TGTGCCAGCAGCCAAGTGGCGGGGGATGAGCAGTTCTTC.

The V and J genes are TRBV6-4 and TRBJ2-2, with D perhaps TRBD2 (5 bases). CDR1 and CDR2 (germline): MRHNA, SNTAGT. Between the trimmed V and J ends, which lost 5 bases and 4 bases, there was a span of 11 bases. This CDR3 is built from 14 residues. In DNA, the CDR3 is TGTGCCAGCAGTAGGGAGCGATTCACCGGGGAGCTGTTTTTT. Translation: CASSRERFTGELFF.

The rearrangement joins TRBV2 to TRBJ2-3; TRBD2 agrees at 8 bases. Trimming removed 2 bases from V and 0 bases from J; junction bases left unmatched: 1. Germline V gene sequence: CDR1 SNHLY, CDR2 FYNNEI. The CDR3 is 15 amino acids. The chain's CDR3 is CASSEPSGSTDTQYF. In nucleotides, the CDR3 is TGTGCCAGCAGTGAACCTAGCGGGAGCACAGATACGCAGTATTTT.

This chain joins TRBV25-1 and TRBJ1-1, with D possibly TRBD1 on 5 matching bases. The CDR3 totals 15 residues. Germline-derived CDR1 and CDR2 are MGHDK and SYGVNS. The germline V and J ends were trimmed by 2 bases and 4 bases, with 14 bases remaining between them. The CDR3 reads CASSEALRGSTEAFF. The CDR3 DNA sequence: TGTGCCAGCAGTGAAGCGCTTCGGGGGAGCACTGAAGCTTTCTTT.

A remark on this clone: The sample contains more than one DNA sequence encoding this CDR3. V gene TRBV7-2 combines with J gene TRBJ1-2; weak D call: TRBD1 (6 bases). The germline gives CDR1 SGHTA, CDR2 FQGNSA. The V and J ends lost 5 bases and 2 bases respectively, with 9 bases between them. The CDR3 runs to 13 residues. CDR3 sequence: CASSPGQNYGYTF. The CDR3 coding sequence is TGTGCCAGCAGCCCCGGACAGAACTATGGCTACACCTTC.

This clone showed up just once. This chain uses TRBV18 with TRBJ2-1; a possible D gene is TRBD1 (6 bases). Looked up from germline, CDR1 is KGHSH and CDR2 is LQKENI. This CDR3 has 14 residues. Trimming took 3 bases from V and 9 from J, leaving 15 bases between them. Here the CDR3 reads CASSPPSGVGEQFF. The DNA of the CDR3 is TGTGCCAGCTCACCTCCTTCAGGGGTGGGTGAGCAGTTCTTC.

This chain links TRBV7-2 with TRBJ2-5; 9 bases are shared with TRBD2. Germline CDR1 and CDR2: SGHTA and FQGNSA. Germline trimming cut 5 bases from V and 3 bases from J; bases unmatched to any gene: 7. The CDR3 is 15 amino acids. The CDR3 coding sequence is TGTGCCAGCAGCCCTCGGACTAGCGCAAAAGAGACCCAGTACTTC. Amino acid sequence: CASSPRTSAKETQYF. Combining the CDR3 with reference TRBV7-2 and TRBJ2-5 gives the whole variable domain GAGVSQSPSNKVTEKGKDVELRCDPISGHTALYWYRQSLGQGLEFLIYFQGNSAPDKSGLPSDRFSAERTGGSVSTLTIQRTQQEDSAVYLCASSPRTSAKETQYFGPGTRLLVL.

The chain carries TRBV29-1 and TRBJ2-1; 8 nucleotides match TRBD1. The germline gives CDR1 SQVTM, CDR2 ANQGSEA. There are 12 residues in the CDR3. V gave up 7 bases and J gave up 6 bases; unmatched junction bases: 5. The CDR3 sequence: CSAGQGTNEQFF. The CDR3 coding sequence is TGCAGCGCCGGACAGGGCACCAATGAGCAGTTCTTC.

The V and J genes are TRBV9 and TRBJ1-3; 8 nucleotides match TRBD1. From germline, CDR1 is SGDLS and CDR2 YYNGEE. The CDR3 totals 19 residues. Trimming cost V 3 bases and J 1 base; bases outside gene matches: 15. The CDR3 is CASSGPETGVLNSGNTIYF. As DNA, the CDR3 is TGTGCCAGCAGCGGGCCGGAGACAGGGGTTTTAAATTCTGGAAACACCATATATTTT.

This clone was observed a few times. The V and J genes are TRBV2 and TRBJ1-3; 7 nucleotides match TRBD1. In germline, CDR1 is SNHLY, CDR2 FYNNEI. CDR3 length: 14 residues. After removal of 6 bases from V and 2 bases from J, the junction contained 4 bases not matched to a gene. CDR3 in amino acids: CASRLGTAGNTIYF. CDR3 nucleotide sequence: TGTGCCAGCAGACTAGGGACAGCTGGAAACACCATATATTTT.

The chain carries TRBV30 and TRBJ1-1; D remains ambiguous. The CDR3 loop spans 13 amino acids. Germline V lookup: CDR1 GTSNPN, CDR2 SVGIG (reference sequence). V shed 0 bases and J shed 3 bases, with 8 bases lying between them. DNA of the CDR3: TGTGCCTGGAGTGTACGGGAGTACACTGAAGCTTTCTTT. Amino acid sequence: CAWSVREYTEAFF.

The chain employs TRBV7-9 and TRBJ2-2; TRBD2 aligns across 7 bases. Germline V CDR1 and CDR2: SEHNR, FQNEAQ (reference sequence). Losses at the gene ends were 6 bases for V and 3 bases for J; bases not matched to a gene: 13. This CDR3 has 17 amino acids. The CDR3 here is CASRGSIGAGDTGELFF. CDR3 DNA: TGTGCCAGCAGGGGATCAATCGGGGCGGGAGACACCGGGGAGCTGTTTTTT. The full variable domain, its missing parts supplied by reference TRBV7-9 and TRBJ2-2, is DTGVSQNPRHKITKRGQNVTFRCDPISEHNRLYWYRQTLGQGPEFLTYFQNEAQLEKSRLLSDRFSAERPKGSFSTLEIQRTEQGDSAMYLCASRGSIGAGDTGELFFGEGSRLTVL.

The CDR3: CAWSGILRFRGVTEAFF. CDR3 nucleotides: TGTGCCTGGAGTGGGATCCTGAGGTTTCGGGGGGTCACTGAAGCTTTCTTT. V and J are TRBV30 and TRBJ1-1; D is possibly TRBD1 (5 bases). This CDR3 comprises 17 residues. Germline CDR1 and CDR2: GTSNPN and SVGIG (reference sequence). V was cut by 1 base and J by 4 bases, with 22 bases left in between. Full variable domain (rest looked up from reference TRBV30 and TRBJ1-1): SQTIHQWPATLVQPVGSPLSLECTVEGTSNPNLYWYRQAAGRGLQLLFYSVGIGQISSEVPQNLSASRPQDRQFILSSKKLLLSDSGFYLCAWSGILRFRGVTEAFFGQGTRLTVV.

This rearrangement joins TRBV9 to TRBJ2-3; 10 bases are a match to TRBD2. The germline V gene encodes CDR1 SGDLS and CDR2 YYNGEE. V lost 4 bases and J lost 2; bases outside the gene matches: 4. CDR3 length equals 15 residues. The CDR3 DNA reads as TGTGCCAGCAGCTCCGGGACTAGCGCCACAGATACGCAGTATTTT. This sequence encodes CASSSGTSATDTQYF.

This clone was counted only a few times. The CDR3 sequence is CASSLAVGGAMAEAFF. The DNA for the CDR3 is TGTGCCAGCAGCTTAGCGGTCGGAGGGGCTATGGCTGAAGCTTTCTTT. The chain couples TRBV7-2 to TRBJ1-1; D possibly corresponds to TRBD1 (5 bases). V was shortened by 0 bases and J by 6 bases, with 17 bases between the two germline ends. Germline values: CDR1 SGHTA, CDR2 FQGNSA. The CDR3 spans 16 residues.

Here the CDR3 DNA reads TGTGCCAGCAGTACACCAACCGGGACTAGCGGGTTATACGAGCAGTACTTC. Translation: CASSTPTGTSGLYEQYF. This chain joins TRBV28 and TRBJ2-7, with 12 positions matching TRBD2. CDR1 and CDR2 from the germline V gene are MDHEN and SYDVKM. The length of the CDR3 is 17 residues. The J segment lost 4 bases and the V segment lost 5 bases, leaving 12 bases of the junction unmatched.

This chain joins TRBV9 and TRBJ1-1; D possibly corresponds to TRBD1 (6 bases). CDR3 length: 15 residues. The ends were cut back, 3 bases at V and 6 bases at J, with 18 bases in the middle. From germline, CDR1 is SGDLS and CDR2 YYNGEE. CDR3 region: CASSGSRGGSAEAFF. The DNA for the CDR3 is TGTGCCAGCAGCGGGTCCAGGGGAGGGTCCGCTGAAGCTTTCTTT.

In its sample, this clone was seen once. The gene calls are TRBV19 and TRBJ2-1; 7 bases are a match to TRBD1. Trimming removed 1 base from V and 6 bases from J; junction bases left unmatched: 9. The length of the CDR3 is 16 residues. CDR1 is LNHDA and CDR2 is SQIVND in the germline V gene (reference sequence). The CDR3 sequence: CASSIGKGAAGNEQFF. The CDR3 DNA sequence: TGTGCCAGTAGTATAGGGAAGGGGGCAGCAGGCAATGAGCAGTTCTTC.

The V and J genes are TRBV3-1 (or the pseudogene TRBV3-2) and TRBJ2-5, with 7 bases fitting TRBD2. The CDR3 length is 18 residues. V trimming: 4 bases; J trimming: 1 base; junction bases outside the gene matches: 15. Germline lookup yields CDR1 LGHDT and CDR2 YNNKEL (reference sequence). CDR3: CASSLTLASGGFQETQYF. CDR3 bases: TGTGCCAGCAGCCTCACCCTCGCTAGCGGAGGGTTCCAAGAGACCCAGTACTTC.

The chain carries TRBV28 and TRBJ1-4; D is unresolved. The germline V and J ends were trimmed by 6 bases and 0 bases, with 14 bases remaining between them. The CDR3 runs to 16 residues. Germline lookup yields CDR1 MDHEN and CDR2 SYDVKM. The CDR3 here is CASRPNAGPTNEKLFF. Here the CDR3 DNA reads TGTGCCAGCAGGCCCAATGCGGGTCCAACTAATGAAAAACTGTTTTTT.

This clone has only one observation. For the CDR3, the DNA is TGTGCCAGCAGTGAGGCCTCCACAGATACGCAGTATTTT. This gives the protein CASSEASTDTQYF. The chain joins TRBV6-4 to TRBJ2-3; unclear D gene. With 3 bases removed from V and 2 bases from J, the gap between germline ends came to 6 bases. The CDR3 consists of 13 residues. CDR1 MRHNA and CDR2 SNTAGT come from the germline V gene.

This clone has a single count. The rearrangement links TRBV19 to TRBJ1-6; no clear D. Trimming removed 1 base from V and 5 bases from J, with 12 bases in between. CDR1 is LNHDA, CDR2 SQIVND, per germline (reference sequence). This CDR3 has 16 residues. The CDR3 DNA sequence: TGTGCCAGTAGTATAGGAGGGCCCCCAAATAATTCACCCCTCCACTTT. Protein sequence: CASSIGGPPNNSPLHF.

The rearrangement joins TRBV3-1 (or the pseudogene TRBV3-2) to TRBJ2-2; D is unresolved. CDR1 and CDR2 from the germline V gene are LGHDT and YNNKEL (reference sequence). V lost 4 bases, J lost 6 bases, and 9 bases lay in between. The length of the CDR3 is 13 residues. The CDR3 sequence: CASSPPRPGELFF. DNA for the CDR3: TGTGCCAGCAGCCCTCCCAGGCCCGGGGAGCTGTTTTTT.

The chain recombines TRBV6-5 with TRBJ2-1; D is possibly TRBD2 (5 bases). The CDR3 length is 13 residues. The germline V gene has CDR1 MNHEY and CDR2 SVGAGI. V dropped 4 bases and J dropped 7 bases, with 11 bases sitting between them. CDR3 DNA sequence: TGTGCCAGCAGTTCTCATAGGAGGAATGAGCAGTTCTTC. It specifies CASSSHRRNEQFF.

The count of this clone is one. The chain recombines TRBV19 with TRBJ2-7, with D maybe TRBD1 (6 bases). V was clipped by 5 bases and J by 1 base, with 12 bases between them. The CDR3 has 14 residues. The V gene's germline CDR1 is LNHDA and CDR2 SQIVND (reference sequence). The DNA of the CDR3 is TGTGCCAGTAGTTCCCGGACAGATTCCTACGAGCAGTACTTC. Protein sequence: CASSSRTDSYEQYF.

The V and J genes are TRBV28 and TRBJ1-5; 7 nucleotides align to TRBD1. The V gene end was trimmed by 4 bases and the J gene end by 6 bases; junction bases not matched to a gene: 9. CDR3 length: 15 amino acids. Germline loops: CDR1 MDHEN, CDR2 SYDVKM. CDR3 DNA sequence: TGTGCCAGCAGTTCCCTTCGGACAGGTCCTCAGCCCCAGCATTTT. Amino acids: CASSSLRTGPQPQHF.

This clone was detected a few times. This rearrangement joins TRBV29-1 to TRBJ1-1; the D is unclear. The germline V gene encodes CDR1 SQVTM and CDR2 ANQGSEA. The V and J ends lost 7 bases and 1 base respectively, with 13 bases between them. There are 13 residues in the CDR3. Here the CDR3 DNA reads TGCAGCGCCCTAAAAAACAGGAACACTGAAGCTTTCTTT. Its protein is CSALKNRNTEAFF.

The chain uses TRBV7-9 and TRBJ1-2, with 8 bases matching TRBD1. Germline loops: CDR1 SEHNR, CDR2 FQNEAQ (reference sequence). The V gene end was trimmed by 3 bases and the J gene end by 3 bases; junction bases not matched to a gene: 6. This CDR3 has 15 residues. DNA for the CDR3: TGTGCCAGCAGCTTGCTAGACAGGGGAGACTATGGCTACACCTTC. It yields the protein CASSLLDRGDYGYTF.

In its sample, this clone was seen a few times. The chain links TRBV6-2 or TRBV6-3 to TRBJ2-3; 8 bases agree with TRBD1. The CDR3 runs to 13 residues. The V gene's germline CDR1 is MNHEY and CDR2 SVGEGT. Germline trimming cut 5 bases from V and 8 bases from J; bases unmatched to any gene: 6. CDR3 in amino acids: CASSARQGSTQYF. In DNA form, the CDR3 reads TGTGCCAGCAGTGCCCGACAGGGGAGTACGCAGTATTTT.

This chain links TRBV5-1 with TRBJ2-2; 8 nucleotides match TRBD1. The CDR3 runs to 15 residues. Per germline, CDR1 SGHRS and CDR2 YFSETQ. V shed 3 bases, J shed 5 bases, and the junction held 6 bases outside the gene matches. Here the CDR3 reads CASSSGQGSTGELFF. In DNA form, the CDR3 reads TGCGCCAGCAGCTCCGGACAGGGCAGTACCGGGGAGCTGTTTTTT.